A single TCR beta chain is shown here with its context. Antigen specificity is unknown. Trimming removed 4 bases at V and 2 bases at J, with 9 bases between. The CDR3 sequence is 13 residues long. The germline V gene has CDR1 SGHDT and CDR2 YYEEEE. The record originates from a study of early T cells in non-severe SARS-CoV-2 infection. Study as a whole: Sequenced bulk RNA came from whole blood that was unsorted, and chains were unpaired. Overall study findings and caveats: VDJdb matches were skewed toward anti-spike CD8 T cell responses.

Attachment of unique molecular identifiers to individual cDNA molecules was performed. Using its own MiXCR run on the 5' RACE reads, TCRdb lists one record per CDR3 protein. The sample has approximately 47,000 distinct CDR3 sequences, roughly 10% seen once. Sequences were derived from whole blood, sampled at baseline. The chain combines TRBV5-6 with TRBJ1-2, with a tentative D call TRBD1 (6 bases). This receptor was obtained from an adult who was a healthcare worker with PCR-confirmed SARS-CoV-2 infection or an uninfected control (not recorded which). The CDR3 loop reads CASSRDTNYGYTF. CDR3 DNA sequence: TGTGCCAGCAGCCGGGACACCAACTATGGCTACACCTTC.